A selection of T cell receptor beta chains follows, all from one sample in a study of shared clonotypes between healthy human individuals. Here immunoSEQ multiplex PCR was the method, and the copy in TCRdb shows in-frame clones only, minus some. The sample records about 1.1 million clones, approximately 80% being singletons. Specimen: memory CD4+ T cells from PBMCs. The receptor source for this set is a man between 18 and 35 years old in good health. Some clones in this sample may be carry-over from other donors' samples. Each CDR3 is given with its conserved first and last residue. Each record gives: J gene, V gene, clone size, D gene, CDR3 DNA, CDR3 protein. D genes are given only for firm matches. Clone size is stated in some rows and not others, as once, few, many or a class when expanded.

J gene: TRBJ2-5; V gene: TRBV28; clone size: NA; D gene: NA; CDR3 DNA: TGTGCCAGCAGTACCGGGCGGGGAGACAGGGACCAAGAGACCCAGTACTTC; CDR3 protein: CASSTGRGDRDQETQYF
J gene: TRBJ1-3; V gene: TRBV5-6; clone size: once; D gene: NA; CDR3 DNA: TGTGCCAGCAGCTTGAGACAGGCCCTGATCTCTGGAAACACCATATATTTT; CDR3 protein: CASSLRQALISGNTIYF
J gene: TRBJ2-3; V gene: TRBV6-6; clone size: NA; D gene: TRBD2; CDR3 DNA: TGTGCCAGCAGCTCTATACTAGCGGGAGGGCCGGGTACGCAGTATTTT; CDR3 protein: CASSSILAGGPGTQYF
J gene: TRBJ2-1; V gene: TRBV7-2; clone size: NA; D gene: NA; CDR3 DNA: TGTGCCAGCAGCTTGAGAGGGCCTTACAGCTCCTACAATGAGCAGTTCTTC; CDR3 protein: CASSLRGPYSSYNEQFF
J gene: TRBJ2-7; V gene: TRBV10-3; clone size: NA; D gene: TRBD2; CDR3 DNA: TGTGCCATCAGTTTCTCTAGCGGGAGTCCCTACGAGCAGTACTTC; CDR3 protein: CAISFSSGSPYEQYF
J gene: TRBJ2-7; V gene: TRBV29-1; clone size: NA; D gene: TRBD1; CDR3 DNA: TGCAGCGCCGAGGGGACAGGGGGCGCGGGGCAGTACTTC; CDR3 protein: CSAEGTGGAGQYF
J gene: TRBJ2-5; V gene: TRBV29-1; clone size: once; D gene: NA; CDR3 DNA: TGCAGCGCTGCTCCAATCGCACCCGACGGAGAGACCCAGTACTTC; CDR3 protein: CSAAPIAPDGETQYF
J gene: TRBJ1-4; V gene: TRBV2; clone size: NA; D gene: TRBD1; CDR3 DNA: TGTGCCAGCAGTAACAGGGGCCTCAATGAAAAACTGTTTTTT; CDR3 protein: CASSNRGLNEKLFF
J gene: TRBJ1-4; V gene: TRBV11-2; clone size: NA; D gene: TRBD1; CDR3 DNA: TGTGCCAGCAGCGGGAGGGGGCATACTAATGAAAAACTGTTTTTT; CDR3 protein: CASSGRGHTNEKLFF
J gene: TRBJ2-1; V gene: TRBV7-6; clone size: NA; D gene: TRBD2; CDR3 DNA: TGTGCCAGCAGCTTACCGGGACTAGCGGAGCAGTTCTTC; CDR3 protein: CASSLPGLAEQFF
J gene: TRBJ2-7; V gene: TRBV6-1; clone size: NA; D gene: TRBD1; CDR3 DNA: TGTGCCAGCAGTGTAAACAGGGGAAACGAGCAGTACTTC; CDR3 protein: CASSVNRGNEQYF
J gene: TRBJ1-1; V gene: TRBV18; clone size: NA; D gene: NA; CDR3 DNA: TGTGCCAGCTCCTCCGGGCAGGGTAACACTGAAGCTTTCTTT; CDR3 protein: CASSSGQGNTEAFF
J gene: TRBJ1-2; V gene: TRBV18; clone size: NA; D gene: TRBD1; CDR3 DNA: TGTGCCAGCTCACTGGGACAGGGGGCCCCGAGAGGCTACACCTTC; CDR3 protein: CASSLGQGAPRGYTF
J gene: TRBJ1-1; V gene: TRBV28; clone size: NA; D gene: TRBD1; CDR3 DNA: TGTGCCAGCAGCCGCGGACAGGGGGCTCTGGACACTGAAGCTTTCTTT; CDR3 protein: CASSRGQGALDTEAFF
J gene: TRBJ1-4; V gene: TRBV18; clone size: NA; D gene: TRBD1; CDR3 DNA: TGTGCCAGCTCAACAGGACAGGCGAATGAAAAACTGTTTTTT; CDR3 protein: CASSTGQANEKLFF
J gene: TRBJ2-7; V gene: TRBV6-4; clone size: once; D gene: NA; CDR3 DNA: TGTGCCAGCAAGACGGGACCCGCGGGCGAGCAGTACTTC; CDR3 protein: CASKTGPAGEQYF
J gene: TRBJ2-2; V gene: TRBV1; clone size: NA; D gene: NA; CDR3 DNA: TGCACCAGCAGCTTAGGGACTAGCGGGAGGGCGGGGAACACCGGGGAGCTGTTTTTT; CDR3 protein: CTSSLGTSGRAGNTGELFF
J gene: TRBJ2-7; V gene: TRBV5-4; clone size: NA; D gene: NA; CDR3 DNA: TGTGCCAGCAGCTTGACGGGCTACGAGCAGTACTTC; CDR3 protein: CASSLTGYEQYF
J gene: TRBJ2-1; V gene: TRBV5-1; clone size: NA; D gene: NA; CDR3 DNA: TGCGCCAGCAGCTTGAAGGGATCCAATGAGCAGTTCTTC; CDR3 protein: CASSLKGSNEQFF
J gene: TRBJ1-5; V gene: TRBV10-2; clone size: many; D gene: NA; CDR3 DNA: TGCGCCAGCAGTGACACCTCTAGCAATCAGCCCCAGCATTTT; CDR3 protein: CASSDTSSNQPQHF
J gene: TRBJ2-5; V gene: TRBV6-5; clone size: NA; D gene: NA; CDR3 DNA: TGTGCCAGCAGTTACACACGGGGCCAAGAGACCCAGTACTTC; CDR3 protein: CASSYTRGQETQYF
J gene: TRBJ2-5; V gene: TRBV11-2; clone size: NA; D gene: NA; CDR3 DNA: TGTGCCAGCAGCTTACTATCTCTGTCCAACAGCTGGTCAGAGACCCAGTACTTC; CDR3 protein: CASSLLSLSNSWSETQYF
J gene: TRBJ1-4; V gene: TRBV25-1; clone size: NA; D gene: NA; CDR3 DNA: TGTGCCAGCAGCGCGGCGGAGGCGGGTGAAAAACTGTTTTTT; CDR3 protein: CASSAAEAGEKLFF
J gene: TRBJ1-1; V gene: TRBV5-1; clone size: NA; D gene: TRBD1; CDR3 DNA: TGCGCCAGCAGCTTGTGGTCCGGGACAGGGGGAGGAGAGAACACTGAAGCTTTCTTT; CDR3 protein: CASSLWSGTGGGENTEAFF
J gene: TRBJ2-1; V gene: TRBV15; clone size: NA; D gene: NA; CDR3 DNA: TGTGCCACCAGCAGAGTTGGAGCAGGTCGAGGTAACAATGAGCAGTTCTTC; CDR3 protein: CATSRVGAGRGNNEQFF
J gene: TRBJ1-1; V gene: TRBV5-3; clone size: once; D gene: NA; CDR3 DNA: TGTGCCAGAAGCAACGCTGGGAGCGCTGAAGCTTTCTTT; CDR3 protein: CARSNAGSAEAFF